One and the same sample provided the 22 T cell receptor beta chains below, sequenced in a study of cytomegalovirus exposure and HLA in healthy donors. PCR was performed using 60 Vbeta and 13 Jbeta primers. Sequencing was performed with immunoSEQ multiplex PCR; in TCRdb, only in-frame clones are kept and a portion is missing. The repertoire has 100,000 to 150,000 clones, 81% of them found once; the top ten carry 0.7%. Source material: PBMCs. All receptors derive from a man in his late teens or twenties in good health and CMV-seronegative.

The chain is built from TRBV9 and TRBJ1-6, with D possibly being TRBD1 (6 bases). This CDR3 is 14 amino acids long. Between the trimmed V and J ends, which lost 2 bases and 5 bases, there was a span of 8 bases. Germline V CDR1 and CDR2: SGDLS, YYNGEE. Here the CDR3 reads CASSVDRNNSPLHF. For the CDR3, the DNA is TGTGCCAGCAGCGTCGACAGGAATAATTCACCCCTCCACTTT.

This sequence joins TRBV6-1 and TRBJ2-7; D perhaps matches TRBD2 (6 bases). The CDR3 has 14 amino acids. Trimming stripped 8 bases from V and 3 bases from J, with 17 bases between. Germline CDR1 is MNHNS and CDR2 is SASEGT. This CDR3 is CASDRQEGIYEQYF. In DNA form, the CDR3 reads TGTGCCAGCGATCGGCAGGAGGGGATCTACGAGCAGTACTTC.

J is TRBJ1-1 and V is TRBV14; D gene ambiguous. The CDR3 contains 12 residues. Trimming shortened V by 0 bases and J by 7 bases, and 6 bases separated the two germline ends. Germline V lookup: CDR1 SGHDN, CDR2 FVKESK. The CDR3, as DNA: TGTGCCAGCAGCCAAGAGGTTAGTGAAGCTTTCTTT. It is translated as CASSQEVSEAFF.

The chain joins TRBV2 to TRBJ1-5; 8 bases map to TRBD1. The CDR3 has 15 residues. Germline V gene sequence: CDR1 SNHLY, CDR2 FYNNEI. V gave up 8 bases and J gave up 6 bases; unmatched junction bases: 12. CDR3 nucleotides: TGTGCCAGCTCTTGGACCGGGACAGGCCTTCAGCCCCAGCATTTT. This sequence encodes CASSWTGTGLQPQHF.

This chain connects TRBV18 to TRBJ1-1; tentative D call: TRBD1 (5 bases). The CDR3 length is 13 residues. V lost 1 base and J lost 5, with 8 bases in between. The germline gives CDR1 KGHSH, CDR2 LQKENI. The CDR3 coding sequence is TGTGCCAGCTCACCACAGGGGTTAACTGAAGCTTTCTTT. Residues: CASSPQGLTEAFF.

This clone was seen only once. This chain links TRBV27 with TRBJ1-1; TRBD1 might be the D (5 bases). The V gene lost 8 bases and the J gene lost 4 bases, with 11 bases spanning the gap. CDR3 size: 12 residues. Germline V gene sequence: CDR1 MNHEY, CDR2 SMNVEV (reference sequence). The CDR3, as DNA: TGTGCCAGCTTCAGGGCGGCCACTGAAGCTTTCTTT. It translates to CASFRAATEAFF.

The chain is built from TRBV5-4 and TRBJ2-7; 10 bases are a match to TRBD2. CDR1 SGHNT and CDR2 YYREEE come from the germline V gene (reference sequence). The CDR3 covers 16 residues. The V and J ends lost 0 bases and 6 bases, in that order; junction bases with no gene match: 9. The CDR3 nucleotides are TGTGCCAGCAGCTTGGCCACTAGCGGGGCTTTGAGCGAGCAGTACTTC. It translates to CASSLATSGALSEQYF.

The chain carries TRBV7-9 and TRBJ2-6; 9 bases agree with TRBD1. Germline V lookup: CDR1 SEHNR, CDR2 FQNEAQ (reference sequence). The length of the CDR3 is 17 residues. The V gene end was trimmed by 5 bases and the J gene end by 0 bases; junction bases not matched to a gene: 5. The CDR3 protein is CASSTRDRDSGANVLTF. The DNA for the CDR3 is TGTGCCAGCAGCACCCGGGACAGGGACTCTGGGGCCAACGTCCTGACTTTC.

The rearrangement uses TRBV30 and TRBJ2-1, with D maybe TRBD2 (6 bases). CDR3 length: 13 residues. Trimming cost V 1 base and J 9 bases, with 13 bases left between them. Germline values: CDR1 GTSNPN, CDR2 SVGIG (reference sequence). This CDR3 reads CAWSGRAGGEQFF. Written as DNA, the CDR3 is TGTGCCTGGAGTGGGAGGGCGGGTGGTGAGCAGTTCTTC.

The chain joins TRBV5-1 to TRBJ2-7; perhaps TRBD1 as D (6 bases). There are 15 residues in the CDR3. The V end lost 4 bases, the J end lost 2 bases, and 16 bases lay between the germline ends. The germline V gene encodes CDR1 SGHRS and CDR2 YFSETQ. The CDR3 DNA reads TGCGCCAGCAGCCCCCTGTCACAGGGAACCTACGAGCAGTACTTC. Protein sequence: CASSPLSQGTYEQYF.

The CDR3 is CASFREWADTQYF. In nucleotides, the CDR3 is TGTGCCAGCTTCCGGGAGTGGGCAGATACGCAGTATTTT. J is TRBJ2-3 and V is TRBV5-8, with D possibly being TRBD2 (6 bases). Germline V lookup: CDR1 SGHTS, CDR2 YDEGEE. V lost 7 bases to trimming and J lost 4 bases, with 13 bases between them. The length of the CDR3 is 13 residues. The whole variable domain, remainder taken from reference TRBV5-8 and TRBJ2-3, is EAGVTQSPTHLIKTRGQQATLRCSPISGHTSVYWYQQALGLGLQFLLWYDEGEERNRGNFPPRFSGRQFPNYSSELNVNALELEDSALYLCASFREWADTQYFGPGTRLTVL.

In DNA, the CDR3 is TGTGCCAGCAGCCTCACAACAGACCAAGAGACCCAGTACTTC. Translation gives CASSLTTDQETQYF. This chain connects TRBV7-3 to TRBJ2-5; D gene ambiguous. V was cut by 5 bases and J by 0 bases, with 10 bases left in between. The CDR3 runs 14 residues. From germline, CDR1 is SGHTA and CDR2 FQGTGA.

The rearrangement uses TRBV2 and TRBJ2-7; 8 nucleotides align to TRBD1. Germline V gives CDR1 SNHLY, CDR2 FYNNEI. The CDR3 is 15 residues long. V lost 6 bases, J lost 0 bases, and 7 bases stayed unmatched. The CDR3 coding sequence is TGTGCCAGCAGGGGGGACAGGATGAGCTCCTACGAGCAGTACTTC. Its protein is CASRGDRMSSYEQYF.

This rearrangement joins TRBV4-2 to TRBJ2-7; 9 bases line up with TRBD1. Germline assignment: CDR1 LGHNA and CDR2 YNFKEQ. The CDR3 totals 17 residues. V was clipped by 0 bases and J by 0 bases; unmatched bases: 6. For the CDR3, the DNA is TGTGCCAGCAGCCAAGATTTGTGGGACAGGGTCTCCTACGAGCAGTACTTC. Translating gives CASSQDLWDRVSYEQYF.

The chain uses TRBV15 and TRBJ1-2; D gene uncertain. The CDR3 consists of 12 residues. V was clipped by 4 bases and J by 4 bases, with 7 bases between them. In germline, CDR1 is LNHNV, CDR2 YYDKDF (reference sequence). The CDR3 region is CATSNRSYGYTF. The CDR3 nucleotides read TGTGCCACCAGCAACAGATCCTATGGCTACACCTTC.

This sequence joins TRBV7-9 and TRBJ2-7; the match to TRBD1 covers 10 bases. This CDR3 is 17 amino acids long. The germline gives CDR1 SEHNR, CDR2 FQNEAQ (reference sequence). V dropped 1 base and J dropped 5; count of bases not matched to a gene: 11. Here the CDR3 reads CASSLVGTGVVMDEQYF. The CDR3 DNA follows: TGTGCCAGCAGCTTAGTGGGGACAGGGGTTGTAATGGACGAGCAGTACTTC. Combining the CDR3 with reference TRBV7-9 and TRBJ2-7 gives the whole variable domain DTGVSQNPRHKITKRGQNVTFRCDPISEHNRLYWYRQTLGQGPEFLTYFQNEAQLEKSRLLSDRFSAERPKGSFSTLEIQRTEQGDSAMYLCASSLVGTGVVMDEQYFGPGTRLTVT.

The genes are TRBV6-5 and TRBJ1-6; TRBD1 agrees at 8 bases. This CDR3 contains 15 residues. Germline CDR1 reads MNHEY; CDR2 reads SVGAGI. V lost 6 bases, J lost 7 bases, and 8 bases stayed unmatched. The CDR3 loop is CASRYDGQGNSPLHF. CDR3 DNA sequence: TGTGCCAGCAGGTACGATGGACAGGGAAATTCACCCCTCCACTTT.

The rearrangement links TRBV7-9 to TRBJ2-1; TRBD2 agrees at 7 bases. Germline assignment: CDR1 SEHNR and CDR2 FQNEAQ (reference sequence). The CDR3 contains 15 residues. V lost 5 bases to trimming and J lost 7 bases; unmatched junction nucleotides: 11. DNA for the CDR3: TGTGCCAGCAGCCAGATACGGCAGGGAGGGAATGAGCAGTTCTTC. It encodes CASSQIRQGGNEQFF.

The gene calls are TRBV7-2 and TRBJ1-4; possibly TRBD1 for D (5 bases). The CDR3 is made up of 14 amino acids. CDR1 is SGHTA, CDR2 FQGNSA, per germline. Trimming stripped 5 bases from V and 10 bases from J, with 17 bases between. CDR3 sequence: CASSPQGAPAKLFF. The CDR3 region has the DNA TGTGCCAGCAGCCCTCAGGGCGCCCCTGCAAAACTGTTTTTT.

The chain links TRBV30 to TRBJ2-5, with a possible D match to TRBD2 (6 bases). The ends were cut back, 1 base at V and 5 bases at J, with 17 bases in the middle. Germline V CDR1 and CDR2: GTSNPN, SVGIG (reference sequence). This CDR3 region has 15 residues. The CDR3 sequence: CAWSGSGGLRETQYF. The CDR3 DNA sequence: TGTGCCTGGAGTGGTTCTGGGGGACTCCGGGAGACCCAGTACTTC. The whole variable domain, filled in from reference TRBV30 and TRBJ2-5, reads SQTIHQWPATLVQPVGSPLSLECTVEGTSNPNLYWYRQAAGRGLQLLFYSVGIGQISSEVPQNLSASRPQDRQFILSSKKLLLSDSGFYLCAWSGSGGLRETQYFGPGTRLLVL.

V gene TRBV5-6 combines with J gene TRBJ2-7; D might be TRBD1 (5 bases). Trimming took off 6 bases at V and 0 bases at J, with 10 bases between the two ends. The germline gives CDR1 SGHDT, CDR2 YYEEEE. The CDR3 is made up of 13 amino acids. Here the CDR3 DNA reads TGTGCCAGCATAGGGGCCAGCTCCTACGAGCAGTACTTC. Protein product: CASIGASSYEQYF.

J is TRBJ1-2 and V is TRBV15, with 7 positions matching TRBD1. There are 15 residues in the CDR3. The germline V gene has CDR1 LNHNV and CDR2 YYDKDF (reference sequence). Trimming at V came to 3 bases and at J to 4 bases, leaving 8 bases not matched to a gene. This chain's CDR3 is CATSSTLTGIYGYTF. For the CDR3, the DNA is TGTGCCACCAGCAGCACACTGACAGGGATCTATGGCTACACCTTC.